This entry is about one T cell receptor (beta chain). TCRdb called the 5' RACE reads again in MiXCR, with one record for every CDR3 protein. Among about 290,000 distinct CDR3 sequences listed, 15% to 20% were seen once. These data originate in a study of T-cell memory formation after mild COVID-19. The origin of this receptor is a man aged 18 to 30 who had mild COVID-19 (a few samples of this study predate the infection). Cell type and time point are not known. Specimen: PBMCs or a T cell subset sorted from them (not recorded which).

For the CDR3, the DNA is TGTGCCAGCAGCTTAGGGAGCGCTGGGGCCAACGTCCTGACTTTC. It yields the protein CASSLGSAGANVLTF. The chain joins TRBV7-8 to TRBJ2-6; D unresolved. From germline, CDR1 is SGHVS and CDR2 FQNEAQ. The CDR3 sequence is 15 residues long. V was pared by 1 base and J by 2 bases, with 6 bases between.